The sequence of this TCR beta chain was determined in a study of T-cell memory formation after mild COVID-19 (dated by TCRdb to the early 2020s). A note on the overall study: Most TCR sequence clusters were specific to one of the two donors. The cohort comprised two young, previously healthy adult volunteers, one female and one male. Longitudinal TCRalpha and TCRbeta repertoire sequencing tracked T-cell clones expanding and contracting after mild COVID-19 in two donors. Broad study findings and their caveats: Balanced CD4/CD8 phenotypes were observed for clones contracting from day 15 to 85, whereas a bias towards CD4+ was observed for a second wave of clones expanding from day 15 to 37. Some responding clones were found in pre-infection memory, which suggests that pre-existing cross-reactive memory T cells took part in the SARS-CoV-2 response. The second-wave clones that peaked on day 37 were not confirmed to be SARS-CoV-2 specific. Contracting CD4+ clones turned up mainly in the CM and EM memory subsets, whereas EMRA was where CD8+ clones were enriched. Only a couple of mild cases were covered in the study, and larger cohorts including severe cases with pre-infection samples were considered necessary.

The germline V gene (reference sequence) yields SEHNR for CDR1 and FQNEAQ for CDR2. From cysteine to phenylalanine, the CDR3 is 14 amino acids long. Just CDR3 DNA is preserved here, 42 bases in frame from base 1. At the junction V is shortened by 5 bases and J by 5 bases; bases outside the gene matches: 7. Ficoll-Paque density gradient centrifugation was used to isolate PBMCs. Points on this clonotype: The clone's antigen remains unknown. Base qualities are not at hand, and no much larger clone is one base apart.

Sequencing relied on an Illumina NovaSeq 6000. Using 5'RACE with constant-segment primers, TCRalpha and TCRbeta cDNA libraries were constructed, with sample barcodes and unique molecular identifiers added in the process. Trizol reagent was used to extract RNA from every sample. Libraries were amplified in two PCR steps, with a second sample barcode and Illumina TruSeq adapters added in the second step. The libraries were sequenced on an Illumina NovaSeq using 2 x 150 bp paired-end reads. The original pipeline was this. With migec v1.2.7, reads were demultiplexed and then collapsed into UMI-guided consensus sequences. Using mixcr v2.1.11, UMI consensuses were aligned to TRA and TRB V and J templates and then assembled into clonotypes. A clonotype was counted as expanded or contracted only when both edgeR and NoisET called the clonotype significant, with the noise models trained on biological replicates. For edgeR calls, the thresholds were a false discovery rate-adjusted p below 0.01 and a log2 fold-change of 1. As an exploratory analysis of dynamics, PCA with hierarchical clustering was applied to max-normalized trajectories of the 1000 most abundant clonotypes. Each responding clone was given a CD4 or CD8 phenotype based on the CD4+ and CD8+ repertoires, which had been sequenced separately. TCRdb reanalyzed the raw reads on its own, using fastp at Q25 for trimming and MiXCR for clone calling, and kept in-frame beta chains. Rows matching on CDR3 protein sequence are summarized as one entry with the most common DNA and genes. The V and J calls follow TCRdb's processing rather than the paper's. The sample contains about 110,000 distinct CDR3 sequences, approximately 14% of them found a single time. The top ten clonotypes cover approximately 43% of the sample.

The chain employs TRBV7-9 and TRBJ1-1, with TRBD1 identical over 8 junction bases. The sequence was obtained from a man aged 18 to 30 who had mild COVID-19 (a few samples of this study predate the infection). The sample titles of this study are shuffled in the database, so cell type and time point are left out; the donor was told from shared clones. Input material: PBMCs or a T cell subset sorted from them (not recorded which). The sequence in DNA is TGTGCCAGCAGCCCCGGACAGGGCCGGACTGAAGCTTTCTTT. The translation is CASSPGQGRTEAFF.